This entry concerns a single T cell receptor beta chain. The data were taken from a study of T cell responses to AZD1222 COVID-19 vaccine. Profiled with immunoSEQ multiplex PCR; TCRdb holds only in-frame clones, not every one. The sample holds 200,000 to 300,000 clones, more than 85% seen once. The CDR3 has 16 residues. Trimming stripped 1 base from V and 4 bases from J, with 14 bases between. Looked up from germline, CDR1 is LGHDT and CDR2 is YNNKEL (reference sequence). The sample was peripheral blood, taken on day 0 of AZD1222 vaccination. The receptor comes from an adult in good health. This chain uses TRBV3-1 (or the pseudogene TRBV3-2) with TRBJ1-5, with a possible D match to TRBD1 (5 bases). Here the CDR3 reads CASSQGWLGGNQPQHF. CDR3 nucleotide sequence: TGTGCCAGCAGCCAAGGATGGCTGGGGGGGAATCAGCCCCAGCATTTT.